The rows below give T cell receptor beta chains drawn from one sample of a study of cytomegalovirus exposure and HLA in healthy donors. This table comes from immunoSEQ multiplex PCR, and its TCRdb copy is limited to in-frame clones, with some not included. This table has 110,000 to 150,000 clones, about four fifths appearing once. Sequenced: PBMCs. Source of these receptors: a male donor in good health and CMV-seropositive. The conserved cysteine and the conserved F or W are not part of the CDR3 here. The order of the fields is J gene, clone size, V gene, CDR3 protein. Where a row states a size, it is once, few, many or the class of an expanded clone; other rows omit it.

TRBJ1-2	NA	TRBV6-1	ASSEDPDRIALGYT
TRBJ2-3	NA	TRBV18	ASSPGQGLDTQY
TRBJ2-1	NA	TRBV6-4	ASSDSGGGAVNEQF
TRBJ2-3	once	TRBV19	ASSMLGTSGGMAADTQY
TRBJ2-5	NA	TRBV14	ASSQWTSGSETQY
TRBJ1-1	NA	TRBV7-5	ARSLWVSWSGGGLNTEAF
TRBJ2-2	NA	TRBV5-6	ASSLGGRMNTGELF
TRBJ2-1	once	TRBV29-1	SVDRGGLYEQF
TRBJ1-2	NA	TRBV19	ASSLGRGAYYGYT
TRBJ2-5	NA	TRBV11-2	ASSFTLTGDQETQY
TRBJ2-2	NA	TRBV4-2	ASSQDVLAGGRTGELF
TRBJ2-7	NA	TRBV29-1	SVVLREQY
TRBJ2-7	NA	TRBV30	AWSAMTGPNEQY
TRBJ1-2	NA	TRBV6-1	ASSERENYGYT
TRBJ2-7	once	TRBV15	ATSRVRKREGPAYEQY
TRBJ1-5	NA	TRBV5-6	ASSSGTGAHPGQPQH
TRBJ1-5	NA	TRBV6-5	ASSPGGQGNQPQH
TRBJ2-1	NA	TRBV9	ASSVVGTGGNEQF
TRBJ1-2	NA	TRBV5-6	ASRWTGGYGYT
TRBJ1-2	NA	TRBV9	ASRRRYGALQGRDGYT
TRBJ2-3	NA	TRBV5-3	ARSSGWAFGTDTQY
TRBJ2-3	NA	TRBV7-2	ASSLDQGTLSPQY
TRBJ1-1	NA	TRBV6-5	ASRPVGGTGAF
TRBJ2-1	few	TRBV5-6	ASSHPLASSSYNEQF
TRBJ2-3	NA	TRBV5-4	ASKTQGSTDTQY
TRBJ2-7	NA	TRBV15	ATSETGSYEQY
TRBJ2-3	NA	TRBV7-7	ASSLGGGIDTQY
TRBJ2-2	NA	TRBV18	ASSPSEDAGELF
TRBJ2-2	once	TRBV6-6	AINPYRNTGELF
TRBJ2-5	NA	TRBV7-2	ASSLQARETQY
TRBJ1-5	NA	TRBV18	ASSPWPLGNQPQH
TRBJ2-1	NA	TRBV29-1	SLEPIAGGLDEQF
NA	NA	TRBV19	ASSPTGGATYEQY
TRBJ2-6	NA	TRBV7-9	ASSLPKRGGRSGANVLT
TRBJ2-2	NA	TRBV5-1	ASSQGGDTGELF